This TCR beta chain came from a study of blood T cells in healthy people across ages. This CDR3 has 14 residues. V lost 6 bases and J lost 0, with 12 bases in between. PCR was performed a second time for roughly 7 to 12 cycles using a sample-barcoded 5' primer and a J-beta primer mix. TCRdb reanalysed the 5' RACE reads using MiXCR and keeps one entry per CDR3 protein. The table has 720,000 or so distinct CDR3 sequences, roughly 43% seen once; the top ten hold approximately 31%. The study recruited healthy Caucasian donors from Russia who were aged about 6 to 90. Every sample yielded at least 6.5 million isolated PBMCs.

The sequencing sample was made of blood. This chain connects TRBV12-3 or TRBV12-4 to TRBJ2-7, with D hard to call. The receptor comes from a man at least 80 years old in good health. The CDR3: CASSPVPSSYEQYF. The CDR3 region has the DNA TGTGCCAGCAGCCCCGTCCCGAGCTCCTACGAGCAGTACTTC.